Each of the 10 T cell receptor beta chains below was sequenced from the same sample in a study of cytomegalovirus exposure and HLA in healthy donors. The PCR contained 60 Vbeta and 13 Jbeta primers. Only in-frame clones appear in the TCRdb table, and some are missing; sequencing was by immunoSEQ multiplex PCR. The data hold about 160,000 clones, with nearly 80% observed a single time. The sample was PBMCs. These receptors all stem from a woman aged 40 to 50 in good health and CMV-seronegative.

The rearrangement uses TRBV28 and TRBJ1-5, with D possibly TRBD1 on 6 matching bases. From germline, CDR1 is MDHEN and CDR2 SYDVKM. This CDR3 region has 14 residues. The V gene lost 6 bases and the J gene lost 7 bases, with 16 bases spanning the gap. Written as DNA, the CDR3 is TGTGCCAGCAGACTTACAGGGCGAGGGCAGCCCCAGCATTTT. The encoded protein is CASRLTGRGQPQHF.

The gene calls are TRBV7-9 and TRBJ2-1; 7 bases agree with TRBD1. In germline, CDR1 is SEHNR, CDR2 FQNEAQ (reference sequence). CDR3 length: 15 amino acids. Trimming at V came to 5 bases and at J to 6 bases, leaving 10 bases not matched to a gene. DNA for the CDR3: TGTGCCAGCAGCGGTTACAGGGGTCGGCCCAATGAGCAGTTCTTC. This gives the protein CASSGYRGRPNEQFF.

The genes are TRBV2 and TRBJ2-5, with 13 bases that match TRBD2. Germline V gene data show CDR1 as SNHLY and CDR2 as FYNNEI. This CDR3 is 15 amino acids long. The V gene end was trimmed by 5 bases and the J gene end by 5 bases; junction bases not matched to a gene: 5. CDR3 sequence: CASSLTSGGLETQYF. In DNA, the CDR3 is TGTGCCAGCAGTTTGACTAGCGGGGGGCTGGAGACCCAGTACTTC.

The chain couples TRBV15 to TRBJ1-1; weak D call: TRBD1 (5 bases). The CDR3 spans 10 residues. V shed 3 bases and J shed 9 bases, with 5 bases lying between them. The V gene's germline CDR1 is LNHNV and CDR2 YYDKDF (reference sequence). The CDR3 bases are TGTGCCACCAGCAGGGGGCAAGCTTTCTTT. This gives the protein CATSRGQAFF. Drawing the rest from reference TRBV15 and TRBJ1-1, the complete variable domain is DAMVIQNPRYQVTQFGKPVTLSCSQTLNHNVMYWYQQKSSQAPKLLFHYYDKDFNNEADTPDNFQSRRPNTSFCFLDIRSPGLGDTAMYLCATSRGQAFFGQGTRLTVV.

The genes are TRBV6-1 and TRBJ1-2, with a tentative D call TRBD1 (5 bases). Trimming stripped 6 bases from V and 5 bases from J, with 13 bases between. Germline V gives CDR1 MNHNS, CDR2 SASEGT. There are 13 residues in the CDR3. The CDR3 loop is CASSPVGGYGYTF. CDR3 coding DNA: TGTGCCAGCAGCCCCGTGGGGGGATATGGCTACACCTTC.

The chain recombines TRBV5-8 with TRBJ2-3, with D perhaps matching TRBD1 (6 bases). This CDR3 is 12 amino acids long. CDR1 and CDR2 (germline): SGHTS, YDEGEE. CDR3 amino acids: CASDSYTDTQYF. The CDR3, as DNA: TGTGCATCGGACAGCTACACAGATACGCAGTATTTT.

J is TRBJ1-4 and V is TRBV2; 10 nucleotides agree with TRBD1. CDR1 is SNHLY and CDR2 is FYNNEI in the germline V gene. V shed 11 bases, J shed 7 bases, and the junction held 16 bases outside the gene matches. The CDR3 sequence is 16 residues long. CDR3 DNA sequence: TGTGCCGCACAGGGAGACAGGGGGCCGAAAGGTGAAAAACTGTTTTTT. Translating it yields CAAQGDRGPKGEKLFF.

The V gene is TRBV5-1, the J gene TRBJ2-2, with 7 bases that match TRBD1. The CDR3 consists of 16 residues. CDR1 is SGHRS and CDR2 is YFSETQ in the germline V gene. Germline trimming cut 1 base from V and 0 bases from J; bases unmatched to any gene: 3. Here the CDR3 reads CASSLRTGSNTGELFF. CDR3 nucleotide sequence: TGCGCCAGCAGCTTGAGGACAGGATCGAACACCGGGGAGCTGTTTTTT.

The J gene is TRBJ2-3, the V gene TRBV30; 9 bases line up with TRBD2. The CDR3 runs 17 residues. The germline V gene encodes CDR1 GTSNPN and CDR2 SVGIG (reference sequence). Unmatched junction bases numbered 12, after V lost 3 bases and J lost 2 bases. CDR3 nucleotide sequence: TGTGCCTGGAGCCTCACCTCTAGCGGGGAATCCACAGATACGCAGTATTTT. Translating it yields CAWSLTSSGESTDTQYF. Using reference TRBV30 and TRBJ2-3 for the parts outside the CDR3, the full variable domain is SQTIHQWPATLVQPVGSPLSLECTVEGTSNPNLYWYRQAAGRGLQLLFYSVGIGQISSEVPQNLSASRPQDRQFILSSKKLLLSDSGFYLCAWSLTSSGESTDTQYFGPGTRLTVL.

The chain carries TRBV4-1 and TRBJ2-1; 7 bases are shared with TRBD2. The CDR3 has 11 amino acids. J lost 10 bases, V lost 7 bases, and 4 bases had no gene match. Germline loops: CDR1 MGHRA, CDR2 YSYEKL. The CDR3 nucleotides read TGCGCCAGCACCGGGGAGGGGGAGCAGTTCTTC. Translating gives CASTGEGEQFF.